These T cell receptor beta chains were read from a single sample in a study of T cell repertoires in cytomegalovirus infection. One entry per CDR3 protein, called by TCRdb with MiXCR from the reads. This sample has approximately 1,000,000 distinct CDR3 sequences, with 25% to 40% found just once. These receptors' antigens are unknown. The sample was cultured CD8+ T cells from PBMCs, taken from culture after CMV antigen stimulation. The receptor source for this set is a human donor in good health (CMV status not recorded). Some clones in this sample may be carry-over from other donors' samples. CDR3s include the opening cysteine and the closing phenylalanine or tryptophan. The D gene is left open where the match is weak. Size is omitted from some rows. Given values are once, few, many or a class for expanded clones.

clone size	V gene	D gene	J gene	CDR3 DNA	CDR3 protein
NA	TRBV5-4	TRBD1	TRBJ1-5	TGTGCCAGCAGCTCGGACAGGGGGTTTGATCAGCCCCAGCATTTT	CASSSDRGFDQPQHF
NA	TRBV10-3	NA	TRBJ2-3	TGTGCCATCAGTGAGGAAACTTCTAGCACAGATACGCAGTATTTT	CAISEETSSTDTQYF
NA	TRBV6-6	NA	TRBJ1-2	TGTGCCAGCATAGGTGCTCAGTTTTACTATGGCTACACCTTC	CASIGAQFYYGYTF
NA	TRBV2	TRBD1	TRBJ1-5	TGTGCCAGCAGTCCCTGGACAGGGCCAAATCAGCCCCAGCATTTT	CASSPWTGPNQPQHF
once	TRBV10-3	TRBD2	TRBJ2-6	TGTGCCGCCTGGACTAGCGGGGGCTCTGGGGCCAACGTCCTGACTTTC	CAAWTSGGSGANVLTF
NA	TRBV11-2	NA	TRBJ1-1	TGTGCCAGCAGGCGCACAGGGATGGCTGAAGCTTTCTTT	CASRRTGMAEAFF
NA	TRBV14	TRBD1	TRBJ2-5	TGTGCCAGCAGCCATCGACAGGGGAGGAAAGAGACCCAGTACTTC	CASSHRQGRKETQYF
NA	TRBV7-9	TRBD2	TRBJ2-5	TGTGCCAGCAGCCCCCGGGGGGGAGCGGGGGCCGCGCGGGAGACCCAGTACTTC	CASSPRGGAGAARETQYF
once	TRBV4-2	NA	TRBJ2-2	TGTGCCAGCAGCCAAGAGGGCCGAAAGGGGGGGGCTGACACCGGGGAGCTGTTTTTT	CASSQEGRKGGADTGELFF
many	TRBV7-6	NA	TRBJ2-1	TGTGCCAGCAGCTCCGCGTGGGAGGGGGCGGGAGGTTCGAACGATGAGCAGTTCTTC	CASSSAWEGAGGSNDEQFF
many	TRBV12-3/TRBV12-4	NA	TRBJ2-3	TGTGCCAGCAGTTTCGTGGGGGGCACAGATACGCAGTATTTT	CASSFVGGTDTQYF
many	TRBV7-2	TRBD2	TRBJ2-2	TGTGCCAGCAGCTGGACTAGCGGGGGCACCGGGGAGCTGTTTTTT	CASSWTSGGTGELFF
few	TRBV4-1	NA	TRBJ2-5	TGCGCCAGCAGCCAAGAAAAGCGGGTGCAAGAGACCCAGTACTTC	CASSQEKRVQETQYF
NA	TRBV4-1	NA	TRBJ2-3	TGCGCCAGCAGCCCGAGTCCTAGCATGGGCACAGATACGCAGTATTTT	CASSPSPSMGTDTQYF
NA	TRBV5-5	TRBD2	TRBJ2-3	TGTGCCAGCAGCTGGGCGACGGGGGGGCCTACAGATACGCAGTATTTT	CASSWATGGPTDTQYF
NA	TRBV7-2	NA	TRBJ1-1	TGTGCCAGCAGCTTAGTATTGGGGGGAAACACTGAAGCTTTCTTT	CASSLVLGGNTEAFF
NA	TRBV2	NA	TRBJ2-5	TGTGCCAGCATTAAGGAGACCCAGTACTTC	CASIKETQYF
NA	TRBV7-9	TRBD1	TRBJ1-1	TGTGCCAGCAGCTTCCCGGGACAGGGGACCTCTGAAGCTTTCTTT	CASSFPGQGTSEAFF
NA	TRBV27	NA	TRBJ1-1	TGTGCCAGCAGTTTACTGTCAGTCACTGAAGCTTTCTTT	CASSLLSVTEAFF
NA	TRBV9	NA	TRBJ1-6	TGTGCCAGCGGCGGGGAGGATTCACCCCTCCACTTT	CASGGEDSPLHF
few	TRBV5-4	NA	TRBJ1-2	TGTGCCAGCAGCTTGATGGAGGGTTTGTATGGCTACACCTTC	CASSLMEGLYGYTF
many	TRBV7-8	NA	TRBJ2-1	TGTGCCAGCAGCTTAGTAGGTGGGGACCTTTACAATGAGCAGTTCTTC	CASSLVGGDLYNEQFF
NA	TRBV6-5	NA	TRBJ2-2	TGTGCCAGCAGTTACTCCGCCCAGGTCCACACCGGGGAGCTGTTTTTT	CASSYSAQVHTGELFF
NA	TRBV10-3	NA	TRBJ2-7	TGTGCCATCAGTGAAAAAAGGGTGGACGAGCAGTACTTC	CAISEKRVDEQYF
few	TRBV19	NA	TRBJ1-4	TGTGCCAGTAGCGCCGTGGAAAAACTGTTTTTT	CASSAVEKLFF
NA	TRBV6-2/TRBV6-3	NA	TRBJ2-3	TGTGCCAGCAGTCAGGGACTGCGCACAGATACGCAGTATTTT	CASSQGLRTDTQYF
NA	TRBV6-5	TRBD1	TRBJ1-2	TGTGCCAGCAGTTACTCGGGACAGGGAGAATATGGCTACACCTTC	CASSYSGQGEYGYTF
NA	TRBV12-5	TRBD2	TRBJ2-5	TGTGCTAGTGGTTTGGGCGGGGGGGTTGAGACCCAGTACTTC	CASGLGGGVETQYF
NA	TRBV6-2/TRBV6-3	NA	TRBJ1-6	TGTGCCAGCAGCTACGGAGGGTCCTATAATTCACCCCTCCACTTT	CASSYGGSYNSPLHF
NA	TRBV19	NA	TRBJ1-1	TGTGCCAGCAATGAAGGGGGGTTAAGTGAAGCTTTCTTT	CASNEGGLSEAFF
few	TRBV19	NA	TRBJ1-1	TGTGCCAGTTCCTTCGGACAGATTAACACTGAAGCTTTCTTT	CASSFGQINTEAFF
once	TRBV6-6	NA	TRBJ2-7	TGTGCCAACACTAATATCTACGAGCAGTACTTC	CANTNIYEQYF
NA	TRBV6-6	NA	TRBJ2-3	TGTGCCAGCAGTTACGATGATGGGGAGGTTCTTAGCACAGATACGCAGTATTTT	CASSYDDGEVLSTDTQYF
few	TRBV27	NA	TRBJ2-7	TGTGCCAGCACTCCCAAATTTTTTGGGGAGGGGGCCTACGAGCAGTACTTC	CASTPKFFGEGAYEQYF
NA	TRBV12-3/TRBV12-4	NA	TRBJ2-2	TGTGCCAGCAGTTTAGCGCTGTCAGGGGAACGTGGGCTGTTTTTT	CASSLALSGERGLFF
NA	TRBV27	NA	TRBJ1-5	TGTGCCAGCAGTCGCAGACCCGGGGGCAATCAGCCCCAGCATTTT	CASSRRPGGNQPQHF
few	TRBV6-4	NA	TRBJ1-2	TGTGCCAGCAGTGACTCTTGGGGGAAGGATGGCTACACCTTC	CASSDSWGKDGYTF
few	TRBV6-5	NA	TRBJ2-1	TGTGCCAGCGGTGTTGGGGGATGGGATGAGCAGTTCTTC	CASGVGGWDEQFF
many	TRBV7-6	TRBD1	TRBJ1-5	TGTGCCAGCAGCTTATGGGGAGGGGGCCCAGATAAGCCCCAGCATTTT	CASSLWGGGPDKPQHF
few	TRBV6-6	TRBD1	TRBJ2-5	TGTGCCAGCGGGACAGGGGTGTTAGAGACCCAGTACTTC	CASGTGVLETQYF
NA	TRBV6-6	NA	TRBJ1-5	TGTGCCAGCAGTACACTAAGCAATCAGCCCCAGCATTTT	CASSTLSNQPQHF
few	TRBV24-1	NA	TRBJ2-3	TGTGCCACCAGTGATTTTGGACGACAGTCCACAGATACGCAGTATTTT	CATSDFGRQSTDTQYF
NA	TRBV7-9	NA	TRBJ2-5	TGTGCCAGCAGCCGTACGCGGGGCCAAGAGACCCAGTACTTC	CASSRTRGQETQYF
few	TRBV4-1	NA	TRBJ2-2	TGCGCCAGCAGCCAAGAAAGGGAAGGTGGGGAGCTGTTTTTT	CASSQEREGGELFF
NA	TRBV9	TRBD1	TRBJ1-2	TGTGCCAGCAGCGGAACAGGGGGCGCATACCCTAACTATGGCTACACCTTC	CASSGTGGAYPNYGYTF
many	TRBV6-4	NA	TRBJ2-1	TGTGCCAGCAGTGACTCGATGAGGGGGAATGAGCAGTTCTTC	CASSDSMRGNEQFF
NA	TRBV6-5	NA	TRBJ1-1	TGTGCCAGCAGCCAAGGACCGACGACTGAAGCTTTCTTT	CASSQGPTTEAFF
many	TRBV7-9	TRBD1	TRBJ2-7	TGTGCCAGCAGCTCAGGGACAGGGACCTACGAGCAGTACTTC	CASSSGTGTYEQYF
NA	TRBV4-1	NA	TRBJ2-3	TGCGCCAGCAGCCAAGAAGGACTCGCCAGCTCAGATACGCAGTATTTT	CASSQEGLASSDTQYF
few	TRBV7-8	NA	TRBJ1-1	TGTGCCAGCAGGGTCAGGGTCGTCACTGAAGCTTTCTTT	CASRVRVVTEAFF
few	TRBV7-9	NA	TRBJ1-1	TGTGCTATGGGGGGGGGCCTCATGAACACTGAAGCTTTCTTT	CAMGGGLMNTEAFF
NA	TRBV7-8	NA	TRBJ1-4	TGTGCCAGCAGCTTAGTCGGAGTGGGGGAAAAACTGTTTTTT	CASSLVGVGEKLFF
few	TRBV5-1	TRBD2	TRBJ2-7	TGCGCCAGCAGCTTGGGGCCCCAGCGGGATCGCTCCTACGAGCAGTACTTC	CASSLGPQRDRSYEQYF
few	TRBV7-9	NA	TRBJ2-3	TGTGCCAGCAGCCCACCGGGGTACGGCACAGATACGCAGTATTTT	CASSPPGYGTDTQYF
NA	TRBV2	TRBD1	TRBJ2-7	TGTGCCAGCAGTGTACAGGGGACGCGGGAGCAGTACTTC	CASSVQGTREQYF